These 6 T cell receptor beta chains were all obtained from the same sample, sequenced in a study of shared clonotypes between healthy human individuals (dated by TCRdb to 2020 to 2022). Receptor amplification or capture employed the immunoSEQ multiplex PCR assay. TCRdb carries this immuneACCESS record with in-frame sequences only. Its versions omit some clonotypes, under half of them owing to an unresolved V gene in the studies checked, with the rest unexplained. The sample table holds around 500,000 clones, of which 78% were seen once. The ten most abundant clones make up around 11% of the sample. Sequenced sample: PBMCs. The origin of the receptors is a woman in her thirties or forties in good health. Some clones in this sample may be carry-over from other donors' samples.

The DNA for the CDR3 is TGTGCCAGTAGTACCCGACAGCTAGAGGATCGCCTGAGGAACACTGAAGCTTTCTTT. It encodes CASSTRQLEDRLRNTEAFF. The chain is built from TRBV19 and TRBJ1-1; possible D gene TRBD1, 5 bases. The germline V gene has CDR1 LNHDA and CDR2 SQIVND (reference sequence). The CDR3 is 19 amino acids. V lost 4 bases to trimming and J lost 1 base, with 25 bases between them.

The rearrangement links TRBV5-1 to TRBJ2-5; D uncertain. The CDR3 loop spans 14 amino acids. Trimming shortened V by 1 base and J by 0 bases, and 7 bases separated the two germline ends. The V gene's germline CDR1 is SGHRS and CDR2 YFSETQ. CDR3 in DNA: TGCGCCAGCAGCTTGACTGGAAACCAAGAGACCCAGTACTTC. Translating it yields CASSLTGNQETQYF.

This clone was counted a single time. This CDR3 is CASRGTSYEQYF. The CDR3 bases are TGTGCCAGCAGGGGGACTTCCTACGAGCAGTACTTC. The chain carries TRBV25-1 and TRBJ2-7; D possibly corresponds to TRBD2 (6 bases). CDR3 size: 12 residues. V lost 6 bases, J lost 1 base, and 7 bases lay in between. The germline V gene has CDR1 MGHDK and CDR2 SYGVNS.

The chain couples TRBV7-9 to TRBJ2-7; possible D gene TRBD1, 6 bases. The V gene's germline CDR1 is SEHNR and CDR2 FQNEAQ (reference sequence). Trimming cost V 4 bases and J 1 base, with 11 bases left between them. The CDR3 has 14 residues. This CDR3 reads CASSSSRGSYEQYF. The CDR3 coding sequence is TGTGCCAGCAGCTCATCAAGGGGGTCCTACGAGCAGTACTTC.

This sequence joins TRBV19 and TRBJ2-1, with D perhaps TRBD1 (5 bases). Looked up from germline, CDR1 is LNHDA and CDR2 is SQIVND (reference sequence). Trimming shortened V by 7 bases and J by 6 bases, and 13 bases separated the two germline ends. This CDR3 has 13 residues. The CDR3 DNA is TGTGCCAGTAACCAGGGTTCAGGCAATGAGCAGTTCTTC. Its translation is CASNQGSGNEQFF.

The CDR3 DNA reads TGTGCCAGCAGCTTTGGGACTAGCGGGTACGAGCAGTACTTC. Protein: CASSFGTSGYEQYF. The chain couples TRBV7-2 to TRBJ2-7; TRBD2 matches 12 bases. This CDR3 region has 14 residues. Germline values: CDR1 SGHTA, CDR2 FQGNSA. The junction had 1 base not matched to a gene; V was cut back by 3 bases and J by 4 bases.